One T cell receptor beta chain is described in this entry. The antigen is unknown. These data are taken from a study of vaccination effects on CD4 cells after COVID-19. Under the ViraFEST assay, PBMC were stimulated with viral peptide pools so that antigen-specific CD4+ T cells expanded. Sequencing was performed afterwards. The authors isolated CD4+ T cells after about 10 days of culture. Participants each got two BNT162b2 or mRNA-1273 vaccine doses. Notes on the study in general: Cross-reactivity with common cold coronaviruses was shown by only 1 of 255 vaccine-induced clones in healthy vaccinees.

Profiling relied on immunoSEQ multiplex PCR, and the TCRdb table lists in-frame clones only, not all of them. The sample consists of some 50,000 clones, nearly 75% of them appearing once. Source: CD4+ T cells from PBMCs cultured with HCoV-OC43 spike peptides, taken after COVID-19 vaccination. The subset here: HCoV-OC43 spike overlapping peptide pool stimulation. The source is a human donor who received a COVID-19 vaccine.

For the CDR3, the DNA is TGTGCCAGCAGCTTATATGGTGAGGAGACCCAGTACTTC. Protein: CASSLYGEETQYF. The chain employs TRBV7-9 and TRBJ2-5; D gene unclear. V lost 2 bases to trimming and J lost 5 bases, with 9 bases between them. CDR1 is SEHNR and CDR2 is FQNEAQ in the germline V gene (reference sequence). The CDR3 length is 13 residues.